This TCR beta chain derives from a study of stem cell transplantation in POMP-related autoinflammatory disease. Clones were sequenced by immunoSEQ multiplex PCR, and TCRdb holds only the in-frame ones, with some missing. Here the sample spans about 6,900 clones, 83% being singletons. Germline CDR1 reads SGHTA; CDR2 reads FQGTGA. With 1 base removed from V and 5 bases from J, the gap between germline ends came to 8 bases. The CDR3 is made up of 13 amino acids. Overall study results and limits: Patients with PRAID showed a restricted number of unique TRB V-J gene pairings. PRAID patients trended toward lower TRB diversity and higher clonality in all analyzed T-cell subsets.

In regard to this clone: Its antigen is not identified.

The chain uses TRBV7-3 and TRBJ1-1; D unclear. The origin of this receptor is a human donor in good health. Sequences were obtained from a CXCR5-defined cell subset from PBMCs. CDR3 in DNA: TGTGCCAGCAGCTTAATGAGTGGTACTGAAGCTTTCTTT. Translation gives CASSLMSGTEAFF.